Below, 23 T cell receptor beta chains from the same sample are listed, as sequenced in a study of T cells in Graves' hyperthyroidism and ophthalmopathy. Template material for amplifying TCR beta CDR3 regions consisted of RNA transcripts. A first-round RT-PCR of the TCR CDR3 used the HTBI primer set. TCRdb called the multiplex PCR reads again in MiXCR, with one record for every CDR3 protein. The sample contains 500,000 to 800,000 distinct CDR3 sequences, approximately 42% of which appear only once. Sequencing was carried out using peripheral blood or thyroid tissue (not recorded which). The receptors shown here come from an adult man with Graves' disease, either hyperthyroidism or ophthalmopathy (not recorded which).

The chain is built from TRBV7-2 and TRBJ1-5; D gene ambiguous. Germline V gene sequence: CDR1 SGHTA, CDR2 FQGNSA. CDR3 length: 13 residues. Trimming pared 8 bases from V and 11 bases from J, leaving 19 bases between. The CDR3 protein is CASEGQSRETQHF. In DNA form, the CDR3 reads TGTGCCAGCGAAGGGCAGTCTCGGGAGACCCAGCATTTT.

The chain couples TRBV7-9 to TRBJ1-2; possibly TRBD1 for D (5 bases). This CDR3 spans 15 amino acids. V was shortened by 5 bases and J by 3 bases, with 16 bases between the two germline ends. Germline V CDR1 and CDR2: SEHNR, FQNEAQ (reference sequence). The CDR3 here is CASSQDQGSYYGYTF. CDR3 sequence (DNA): TGTGCCAGCAGCCAAGATCAGGGCAGCTACTATGGCTACACCTTC.

This chain links TRBV3-1 with TRBJ1-2; D unclear. Germline assignment: CDR1 LGHDT and CDR2 YNNKEL (reference sequence). V lost 1 base, J lost 0 bases, and 6 bases lay in between. CDR3 size: 14 residues. Here the CDR3 reads CASSQGGANYGYTF. Here the CDR3 DNA reads TGTGCCAGCAGCCAAGGTGGGGCTAACTATGGCTACACCTTC.

This clonotype showed up many times. The chain couples TRBV12-3 or TRBV12-4 to TRBJ1-2; TRBD1 matches 8 bases. V dropped 9 bases and J dropped 6; count of bases not matched to a gene: 3. CDR3 length equals 11 residues. This CDR3 is CASGTGDGYTF. As DNA, the CDR3 is TGTGCCAGTGGGACAGGAGATGGCTACACCTTC.

Comments on this clonotype: At one boundary the junction diverges from the germline segment, which might be a read error. The chain recombines TRBV5-5 with TRBJ1-5, with D uncertain. The V gene's germline CDR1 is SGHKS and CDR2 YYEKEE (reference sequence). CDR3 size: 13 residues. Here the CDR3 reads CASSFPEQETQHF. DNA of the CDR3: TGCGCCAGCAGCTTTCCGGAGCAAGAGACCCAGCATTTT.

This clonotype has a handful of counts. The rearrangement uses TRBV7-9 and TRBJ2-7; 12 bases match TRBD2. CDR3 length equals 14 residues. With 11 bases clipped from V and 2 bases from J, the junction kept 7 bases outside the gene matches. CDR1 is SEHNR and CDR2 is FQNEAQ in the germline V gene (reference sequence). The CDR3 nucleotides are TGTGCCGTCGTACGGACTAGCGGGACCTACGAGCAGTACTTC. Its translation: CAVVRTSGTYEQYF.

The J gene is TRBJ1-3, the V gene TRBV29-1; 7 bases match TRBD1. In germline, CDR1 is SQVTM, CDR2 ANQGSEA. This CDR3 region has 16 residues. J was trimmed by 0 bases and V by 3 bases; bases with no gene match: 8. CDR3 region: CSVELNRGDSGNTIYF. The CDR3 bases are TGCAGCGTTGAGTTGAACAGGGGCGACTCTGGAAACACCATATATTTT.

The rearrangement links TRBV6-1 to TRBJ1-2, with a tentative D call TRBD1 (6 bases). The CDR3 spans 13 residues. Germline CDR1 and CDR2: MNHNS and SASEGT. The V gene lost 6 bases and the J gene lost 8 bases, with 16 bases spanning the gap. CDR3 bases: TGTGCCAGCAGCACCACGCGGGGGGGCGGCTACACCTTC. Translating it yields CASSTTRGGGYTF.

Note on this clonotype: One junction end does not reproduce the germline sequence, and a read error may be involved. The chain carries TRBV20-1 and TRBJ1-6; weak D call: TRBD1 (6 bases). This CDR3 has 16 amino acids. Germline CDR1 is DFQATT and CDR2 is SNEGSKA (reference sequence). CDR3 amino acids: CSARGQPAVYNSPLHF. CDR3 DNA sequence: TGCAGTGCAAGAGGACAGCCTGCGGTCTATAATTCACCCCTCCACTTT.

This clonotype was recorded a few times. The CDR3 loop is CSVGTGVGNTIYF. CDR3 DNA sequence: TGCAGCGTCGGGACAGGGGTTGGAAACACCATATATTTT. The chain uses TRBV29-1 and TRBJ1-3; 10 nucleotides match TRBD1. The CDR3 is made up of 13 amino acids. The germline V gene encodes CDR1 SQVTM and CDR2 ANQGSEA. V was clipped by 6 bases and J by 3 bases; unmatched bases: 2.

The table lists this clonotype with many counts. The V call is TRBV7-9, the J call TRBJ1-2; D remains ambiguous. The germline V gene has CDR1 SEHNR and CDR2 FQNEAQ (reference sequence). Trimming stripped 4 bases from V and 4 bases from J, with 4 bases between. CDR3 size: 11 residues. CDR3 bases: TGTGCCAGCAGCTCGACCTATGGCTACACCTTC. Its translation is CASSSTYGYTF.

This clonotype was seen only a few times. V and J are TRBV5-1 and TRBJ1-1; TRBD1 might be the D (6 bases). Trimming pared 6 bases from V and 5 bases from J, leaving 8 bases between. The CDR3 is made up of 11 amino acids. Germline V gene lookup returns CDR1 SGHRS and CDR2 YFSETQ. In nucleotides, the CDR3 is TGCGCCAGCAAGGGGGGTACTGAAGCTTTCTTT. Amino acids: CASKGGTEAFF. The complete variable domain, with remaining parts taken from reference TRBV5-1 and TRBJ1-1, reads KAGVTQTPRYLIKTRGQQVTLSCSPISGHRSVSWYQQTPGQGLQFLFEYFSETQRNKGNFPGRFSGRQFSNSRSEMNVSTLELGDSALYLCASKGGTEAFFGQGTRLTVV.

The rearrangement uses TRBV5-1 and TRBJ1-6; D is possibly TRBD1 (5 bases). Trimming removed 3 bases from V and 8 bases from J, with 21 bases in between. Germline lookup yields CDR1 SGHRS and CDR2 YFSETQ. The CDR3 consists of 17 residues. CDR3 in DNA: TGCGCCAGCAGCTCGGGGGGACCTCTGGGACCCCATTCACCCCTCCACTTT. This gives the protein CASSSGGPLGPHSPLHF.

This chain joins TRBV10-3 and TRBJ1-2; the match to TRBD1 covers 10 bases. CDR3 length: 14 amino acids. Germline CDR1 and CDR2: ENHRY and SYGVKD. Trimming cost V 10 bases and J 7 bases; bases outside gene matches: 12. The CDR3 is CATKMGQGYSGYTF. In DNA, the CDR3 is TGTGCCACCAAAATGGGACAGGGGTATAGTGGCTACACCTTC.

The V call is TRBV6-6, the J call TRBJ1-6, with TRBD1 as a possible D gene (6 bases). Germline CDR1 MNHNY, CDR2 SVGAGI (reference sequence). The V end was cut by 2 bases, the J end by 7 bases, with 9 bases between. CDR3 length: 14 residues. CDR3 in DNA: TGTGCCAGCAGTTACGGGGGGGCGAATTCACCCCTCCACTTT. Residues: CASSYGGANSPLHF.

This clonotype was seen ten or more times. V and J are TRBV10-3 and TRBJ1-1; tentatively, D is TRBD1 (6 bases). Germline lookup yields CDR1 ENHRY and CDR2 SYGVKD. The CDR3 covers 14 residues. Trimming left V 2 bases short and J 5 bases short, with 12 bases between. The CDR3, as DNA: TGTGCCATCAGTGAGCCAACAGGGCGGACTGAAGCTTTCTTT. Encoded protein: CAISEPTGRTEAFF.

This clonotype was detected once. The V gene is TRBV6-4, the J gene TRBJ1-6; 10 positions agree with TRBD1. This CDR3 is built from 17 residues. CDR1 is MRHNA and CDR2 is SNTAGT in the germline V gene. Trimming removed 2 bases from V and 6 bases from J; junction bases left unmatched: 7. DNA for the CDR3: TGTGCCAGCAGTGACCACCCCCGGACAGGGGGTAATTCACCCCTCCACTTT. This sequence encodes CASSDHPRTGGNSPLHF.

Remarks on this clonotype: The junction shows a germline mismatch at one end, possibly a read error. The chain has TRBV7-9 and TRBJ2-7, with D possibly TRBD2 on 5 matching bases. In germline, CDR1 is SEHNR, CDR2 FQNEAQ (reference sequence). This CDR3 has 15 amino acids. The CDR3 protein is CARRYGRGPPYEQYF. The CDR3 DNA follows: TGTGCCCGCAGATACGGACGAGGGCCTCCCTACGAGCAGTACTTC.

This clonotype appeared once. The rearrangement uses TRBV29-1 and TRBJ2-7; 8 positions agree with TRBD1. In germline, CDR1 is SQVTM, CDR2 ANQGSEA. The V segment lost 7 bases and the J segment 3 bases; nucleotides outside the gene matches: 5. The CDR3 is made up of 12 amino acids. The CDR3: CSANRGDYEQYF. DNA for the CDR3: TGCAGCGCTAACAGGGGGGACTACGAGCAGTACTTC.

The chain employs TRBV2 and TRBJ1-5, with D hard to call. V lost 6 bases to trimming and J lost 3 bases, with 21 bases between them. Germline V gene sequence: CDR1 SNHLY, CDR2 FYNNEI. This CDR3 comprises 17 residues. The DNA for the CDR3 is TGTGCCAGCAGGGCTTTTACCGCGGCAGGCTCCAATCAGCCCCAGCATTTT. Protein product: CASRAFTAAGSNQPQHF.

As for this clonotype: Lacking the conserved final phenylalanine or tryptophan, this CDR3 likely reflects a read error. The V and J genes are TRBV19 and TRBJ1-1; D is uncertain. The CDR3 sequence is 14 residues long. Germline V CDR1 and CDR2: LNHDA, SQIVND (reference sequence). V dropped 5 bases and J dropped 5 bases, with 15 bases sitting between them. DNA of the CDR3: TGTGCCAGTAGTCCCCGCCTGGGTAGGACTGAAGCTTTCTCT. It is translated as CASSPRLGRTEAFS.

The chain links TRBV7-2 to TRBJ1-4, with no clear D. The CDR3 consists of 15 residues. Per the germline V gene, CDR1 is SGHTA and CDR2 is FQGNSA. Trimming stripped 1 base from V and 14 bases from J, with 20 bases between. CDR3 residues: CASSLGRRAPSNLFF. As DNA, the CDR3 is TGTGCCAGCAGCTTAGGAAGACGCGCTCCTTCTAACCTGTTTTTT.

This chain links TRBV9 with TRBJ2-5, with D possibly matching TRBD2 (6 bases). The CDR3 totals 15 residues. Trimming took off 0 bases at V and 0 bases at J, with 9 bases between the two ends. The germline gives CDR1 SGDLS, CDR2 YYNGEE. CDR3 region: CASSVGASDQETQYF. The CDR3 DNA is TGTGCCAGCAGCGTAGGGGCTAGCGACCAAGAGACCCAGTACTTC.